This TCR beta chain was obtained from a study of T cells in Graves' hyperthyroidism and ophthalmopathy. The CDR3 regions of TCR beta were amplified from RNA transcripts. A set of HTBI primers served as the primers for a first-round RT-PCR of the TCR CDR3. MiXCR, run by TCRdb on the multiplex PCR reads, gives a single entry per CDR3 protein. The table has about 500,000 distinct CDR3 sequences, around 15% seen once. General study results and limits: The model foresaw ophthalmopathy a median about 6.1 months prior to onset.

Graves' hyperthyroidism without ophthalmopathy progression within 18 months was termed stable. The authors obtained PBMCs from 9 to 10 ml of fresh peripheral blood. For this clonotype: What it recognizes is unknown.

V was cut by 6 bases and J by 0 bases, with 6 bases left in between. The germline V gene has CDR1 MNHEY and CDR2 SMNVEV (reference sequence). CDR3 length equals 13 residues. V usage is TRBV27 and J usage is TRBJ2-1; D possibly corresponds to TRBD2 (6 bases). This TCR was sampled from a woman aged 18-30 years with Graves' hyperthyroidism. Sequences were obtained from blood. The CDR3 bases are TGTGCCAGCAGGGACTACTCCTACAATGAGCAGTTCTTC. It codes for CASRDYSYNEQFF.